The 30 T cell receptor beta chains presented below share a single source sample, sequenced in a study of ipilimumab plus nivolumab after autologous stem cell transplantation. Sequenced by immunoSEQ multiplex PCR; TCRdb stores in-frame clones only, minus some. The repertoire holds roughly 15,000 clones, with almost 80% as singletons. Sequencing used PBMCs, obtained in a trial of ipilimumab plus nivolumab as post-transplant consolidation. All receptors come from a male donor with diffuse large B-cell lymphoma.

V and J are TRBV7-6 and TRBJ2-3; D may be TRBD2 (6 bases). CDR3 length equals 13 residues. V was shortened by 5 bases and J by 6 bases, with 12 bases between the two germline ends. Germline CDR1 reads SGHVS; CDR2 reads FNYEAQ. CDR3 nucleotide sequence: TGTGCCAGCAGCGGCGGGGTTGCCGATACGCAGTATTTT. It translates to CASSGGVADTQYF.

The chain employs TRBV18 and TRBJ1-4, with D uncertain. Germline V gives CDR1 KGHSH, CDR2 LQKENI. The V gene lost 3 bases and the J gene lost 12 bases, with 14 bases spanning the gap. CDR3 length equals 13 residues. DNA for the CDR3: TGTGCCAGCTCACCTGTAGAGTTGAGGGAACTGTTTTTT. Its translation is CASSPVELRELFF.

A few counts support this clone. The genes are TRBV10-3 and TRBJ1-1, with D perhaps TRBD1 (5 bases). Between the trimmed V and J ends, which lost 6 bases and 5 bases, there was a span of 19 bases. Germline V gene lookup returns CDR1 ENHRY and CDR2 SYGVKD. The CDR3 length is 15 residues. This CDR3 reads CAIRPQGRTGTEAFF. CDR3 sequence (DNA): TGTGCCATCAGACCCCAGGGACGTACGGGGACTGAAGCTTTCTTT.

The CDR3 reads CASSQVWSRPSGGNTGELFF. The CDR3 nucleotides read TGTGCCAGCAGCCAAGTATGGAGCCGGCCTAGCGGGGGGAACACCGGGGAGCTGTTTTTT. The chain has TRBV4-2 and TRBJ2-2; 10 nucleotides align to TRBD2. CDR1 is LGHNA, CDR2 YNFKEQ, per germline. V dropped 1 base and J dropped 1; count of bases not matched to a gene: 12. The CDR3 consists of 20 residues.

CDR3 amino acids: CASLKAGTAHSYEQYF. The CDR3 region has the DNA TGTGCCAGCTTAAAGGCCGGGACAGCCCACTCCTACGAGCAGTACTTC. This sequence joins TRBV7-9 and TRBJ2-7, with 7 nucleotides matching TRBD1. After removal of 8 bases from V and 0 bases from J, the junction contained 13 bases not matched to a gene. The CDR3 sequence is 16 residues long. The germline V gene has CDR1 SEHNR and CDR2 FQNEAQ (reference sequence).

This clone occurred a few times. The chain links TRBV2 to TRBJ1-1, with TRBD1 matching over 7 bases. The V segment lost 0 bases and the J segment 11 bases; nucleotides outside the gene matches: 3. The CDR3 loop spans 12 amino acids. Germline values: CDR1 SNHLY, CDR2 FYNNEI. The CDR3 spells CASSEAGGKAFF. The CDR3, as DNA: TGTGCCAGCAGTGAAGCAGGGGGCAAGGCTTTCTTT.

V gene TRBV4-1 combines with J gene TRBJ1-1; D ambiguous. V shed 2 bases and J shed 1 base, with 5 bases lying between them. The CDR3 has 13 residues. Germline V gene lookup returns CDR1 MGHRA and CDR2 YSYEKL. The CDR3 spells CASSQFRNTEAFF. As DNA, the CDR3 is TGCGCCAGCAGCCAATTCAGGAACACTGAAGCTTTCTTT.

This sequence joins TRBV5-4 and TRBJ2-1, with D unclear. The CDR3 length is 15 residues. V lost 0 bases to trimming and J lost 2 bases, with 9 bases between them. Germline assignment: CDR1 SGHNT and CDR2 YYREEE (reference sequence). The CDR3 coding sequence is TGTGCCAGCAGCTTGGAGACTCGGGCCTACAATGAGCAGTTCTTC. Its translation is CASSLETRAYNEQFF.

The rearrangement links TRBV7-9 to TRBJ2-2, with TRBD1 matching over 9 bases. This CDR3 region has 18 residues. Trimming at V came to 4 bases and at J to 6 bases, leaving 15 bases not matched to a gene. CDR1 and CDR2 (germline): SEHNR, FQNEAQ (reference sequence). The CDR3 DNA is TGTGCCAGCAGCTCCACCCCCGGACAGGGGAGTTTCCCCGGGGAGCTGTTTTTT. Its translation is CASSSTPGQGSFPGELFF.

The rearrangement joins TRBV21-1 to TRBJ1-1. TRBV21-1 is termed a pseudogene. The CDR3 has 17 amino acids. This CDR3 reads CASSKSNPGPHDTEAFF. The CDR3, as DNA: TGTGCCAGCAGCAAATCTAACCCGGGCCCCCATGACACTGAAGCTTTCTTT.

This chain joins TRBV10-3 and TRBJ2-4, with 8 bases fitting TRBD2. The germline gives CDR1 ENHRY, CDR2 SYGVKD. The CDR3 is 13 residues long. V shed 10 bases, J shed 15 bases, and the junction held 17 bases outside the gene matches. As DNA, the CDR3 is TGTGCCACCAACTCCGGCGGGCGGGGGGTTACGTACTTC. It is translated as CATNSGGRGVTYF.

This chain links TRBV4-2 with TRBJ2-7; 7 positions match TRBD1. The CDR3 is 13 residues long. CDR1 is LGHNA, CDR2 YNFKEQ, per germline. V was clipped by 2 bases and J by 3 bases; unmatched bases: 1. The CDR3 protein is CASSQNRGYEQYF. CDR3 bases: TGTGCCAGCAGCCAAAACAGGGGCTACGAGCAGTACTTC.

This clone showed up just a few times. The V and J genes are TRBV7-9 and TRBJ2-3, with D tentatively TRBD2 (6 bases). The V gene's germline CDR1 is SEHNR and CDR2 FQNEAQ (reference sequence). The CDR3 length is 12 residues. V gave up 5 bases and J gave up 9 bases, with 12 bases separating them. CDR3 coding DNA: TGTGCCAGCAGCCCCGTTGGAGGGACGCAGTATTTT. This gives the protein CASSPVGGTQYF.

CDR3 sequence: CASSINNEQFF. CDR3 bases: TGTGCCAGCAGTATAAACAATGAGCAGTTCTTC. The rearrangement uses TRBV9 and TRBJ2-1; D is uncertain. CDR1 SGDLS and CDR2 YYNGEE come from the germline V gene. CDR3 length: 11 amino acids. V was cut by 5 bases and J by 5 bases, with 5 bases left in between.

J is TRBJ2-3 and V is TRBV6-1; 9 positions match TRBD2. This CDR3 spans 15 amino acids. Unmatched junction bases numbered 6, after V lost 8 bases and J lost 0 bases. Germline V CDR1 and CDR2: MNHNS, SASEGT. The CDR3, as DNA: TGTGCCAGCCCCACTAGCGGGCCCAGCACAGATACGCAGTATTTT. Its protein is CASPTSGPSTDTQYF.

This clone was seen only once. The genes are TRBV5-6 and TRBJ2-3, with a possible D match to TRBD1 (6 bases). The germline V and J ends were trimmed by 0 bases and 5 bases, with 22 bases remaining between them. Germline lookup yields CDR1 SGHDT and CDR2 YYEEEE. This CDR3 spans 18 amino acids. CDR3 sequence (DNA): TGTGCCAGCAGCTTGGCTCCGACAGGACGCCCCCTGGAAGATACGCAGTATTTT. This sequence encodes CASSLAPTGRPLEDTQYF.

The chain employs TRBV18 and TRBJ2-5; 8 bases fit TRBD1. Unmatched junction bases numbered 4, after V lost 3 bases and J lost 1 base. CDR1 KGHSH and CDR2 LQKENI come from the germline V gene. The CDR3 is made up of 15 amino acids. CDR3: CASSPFGQGQETQYF. DNA of the CDR3: TGTGCCAGCTCACCCTTCGGACAGGGCCAAGAGACCCAGTACTTC.

J is TRBJ1-2 and V is TRBV14; no clear D gene. The CDR3 consists of 13 residues. Trimming removed 2 bases at V and 8 bases at J, with 12 bases between. CDR1 and CDR2 (germline): SGHDN, FVKESK. CDR3 sequence: CASSQTRWNGYTF. The CDR3 DNA reads as TGTGCCAGCAGCCAAACACGATGGAACGGCTACACCTTC. The whole variable domain, remainder taken from reference TRBV14 and TRBJ1-2, is EAGVTQFPSHSVIEKGQTVTLRCDPISGHDNLYWYRRVMGKEIKFLLHFVKESKQDESGMPNNRFLAERTGGTYSTLKVQPAELEDSGVYFCASSQTRWNGYTFGSGTRLTVV.

Comments on this clone: The same CDR3 can be traced to other DNA sequences in this sample. J is TRBJ2-7 and V is TRBV11-3, with TRBD1 identical over 7 bases. Germline CDR1 and CDR2: SGHNT and YENEEA. This CDR3 contains 12 residues. V lost 6 bases to trimming and J lost 6 bases; unmatched junction nucleotides: 5. CDR3 nucleotide sequence: TGTGCCAGCAGTTTCGCAGGGGGCGAGCAGTACTTC. Its protein product is CASSFAGGEQYF.

The chain recombines TRBV29-1 with TRBJ1-5; D is unresolved. V was shortened by 6 bases and J by 4 bases, with 19 bases between the two germline ends. Germline CDR1 SQVTM, CDR2 ANQGSEA. The CDR3 is 15 amino acids. CDR3 region: CSVADGILGNQPQHF. The CDR3 DNA is TGCAGCGTAGCCGACGGGATTCTAGGGAATCAGCCCCAGCATTTT.

The chain joins TRBV6-6 to TRBJ1-6, with D unclear. This CDR3 has 13 amino acids. The V end lost 8 bases, the J end lost 10 bases, and 15 bases lay between the germline ends. Germline values: CDR1 MNHNY, CDR2 SVGAGI (reference sequence). The CDR3 coding sequence is TGTGCCAGCGCTCCGGAGAATGGATCACCCCTCCACTTT. Encoded protein: CASAPENGSPLHF.

This clone was recorded only once. This sequence joins TRBV10-3 and TRBJ1-6; D remains ambiguous. This CDR3 comprises 13 residues. Germline CDR1 and CDR2: ENHRY and SYGVKD. The V end was cut by 0 bases, the J end by 10 bases, with 7 bases between. CDR3 in DNA: TGTGCCATCAGTGAGTCGCTGCGGTCACCCCTCCACTTT. Translating gives CAISESLRSPLHF.

The V and J genes are TRBV19 and TRBJ1-5; D gene uncertain. The V gene's germline CDR1 is LNHDA and CDR2 SQIVND (reference sequence). Deletions cut 4 bases from V and 2 bases from J, with 18 bases between. The CDR3 runs 17 residues. CDR3 in amino acids: CASSKGRLYEGNQPQHF. Written as DNA, the CDR3 is TGTGCCAGTAGTAAAGGACGGTTGTATGAAGGCAATCAGCCCCAGCATTTT.

This clone appeared once. The genes are TRBV7-8 and TRBJ2-3; 8 bases fit TRBD2. Looked up from germline, CDR1 is SGHVS and CDR2 is FQNEAQ. This CDR3 contains 20 residues. J lost 6 bases, V lost 3 bases, and 23 bases had no gene match. CDR3 protein: CASSFSLGSASGLGGDTQYF. The DNA of the CDR3 is TGTGCCAGCAGCTTTAGTCTGGGTTCGGCTAGCGGGCTGGGGGGGGATACGCAGTATTTT.

The chain carries TRBV5-5 and TRBJ1-1; no clear D. V lost 8 bases to trimming and J lost 5 bases, with 16 bases between them. The CDR3 spans 13 residues. The germline gives CDR1 SGHKS, CDR2 YYEKEE (reference sequence). DNA for the CDR3: TGTGCCAGTGGCCAGGAGGATTGGACTGAAGCTTTCTTT. Its protein is CASGQEDWTEAFF.

The J gene is TRBJ1-1, the V gene TRBV6-5; tentative D call: TRBD1 (5 bases). The germline gives CDR1 MNHEY, CDR2 SVGAGI. Deletions cut 6 bases from V and 1 base from J, with 15 bases between. The CDR3 spans 15 residues. The CDR3 nucleotides are TGTGCCAGCAGCCGGGACTACTGGGGGAACACTGAAGCTTTCTTT. Protein: CASSRDYWGNTEAFF.

The chain has TRBV14 and TRBJ2-7, with a weak D call TRBD2 (7 bases). There are 13 residues in the CDR3. Trimming took off 5 bases at V and 8 bases at J, with 16 bases between the two ends. Germline V lookup: CDR1 SGHDN, CDR2 FVKESK. The CDR3 is CASSGGGPFKQYF. The CDR3 DNA is TGTGCCAGCAGCGGCGGGGGCCCATTTAAGCAGTACTTC.

Relative to its sample, this clone is medium-sized. The chain recombines TRBV7-6 with TRBJ2-7, with a weak D call TRBD1 (6 bases). V dropped 4 bases and J dropped 0 bases, with 10 bases sitting between them. CDR1 and CDR2 (germline): SGHVS, FNYEAQ. The CDR3 totals 14 residues. CDR3 in DNA: TGTGCCAGCAGCTACCGGGACAACTCCTACGAGCAGTACTTC. It codes for CASSYRDNSYEQYF.

The chain has TRBV7-8 and TRBJ1-3, with D possibly TRBD1 on 6 matching bases. This CDR3 contains 14 residues. Germline CDR1 reads SGHVS; CDR2 reads FQNEAQ. Trimming left V 7 bases short and J 8 bases short, with 18 bases between. This CDR3 reads CASNPQGFGDTIYF. CDR3 bases: TGTGCCAGCAACCCACAGGGTTTTGGGGACACCATATATTTT. The full variable domain, rest sourced from reference TRBV7-8 and TRBJ1-3, is GAGVSQSPRYKVAKRGQDVALRCDPISGHVSLFWYQQALGQGPEFLTYFQNEAQLDKSGLPSDRFFAERPEGSVSTLKIQRTQQEDSAVYLCASNPQGFGDTIYFGEGSWLTVV.

The chain carries TRBV2 and TRBJ2-7; 7 bases are shared with TRBD2. Germline V gives CDR1 SNHLY, CDR2 FYNNEI. With 2 bases clipped from V and 0 bases from J, the junction kept 10 bases outside the gene matches. This CDR3 spans 17 amino acids. The CDR3 protein is CASSEYLSGVGSYEQYF. The CDR3 bases are TGTGCCAGCAGTGAATACCTCAGCGGGGTGGGCTCCTACGAGCAGTACTTC.